This record looks at one T cell receptor beta chain sequence and its context. Method: immunoSEQ multiplex PCR; TCRdb's copy keeps in-frame clones and lacks some. Seen here are more than 150,000 clones, approximately 84% observed once, and the top ten hold 12% to 15%. The sample comes from a study of blood T cell repertoires in COVID-19. The wider study: There were acute and convalescent COVID-19 samples, and they came from the United States, Italy and Spain. Nucleic acid was either cDNA or gDNA, and it came from T cells, B-cell-depleted T cells, or PBMCs.

Per germline, CDR1 SEHNR and CDR2 FQNEAQ (reference sequence). V lost 3 bases to trimming and J lost 5 bases, with 7 bases between them. This CDR3 region has 12 residues. The receptor was isolated from a man aged 18 to 30 with active or convalescent COVID-19. Sequencing input: peripheral blood. This chain connects TRBV7-9 to TRBJ1-2, with TRBD1 as a possible D gene (5 bases). CDR3 DNA: TGTGCCAGCAGCTTTGACAGTTATGGCTACACCTTC. Protein: CASSFDSYGYTF. The full variable domain, its missing parts supplied by reference TRBV7-9 and TRBJ1-2, is DTGVSQNPRHKITKRGQNVTFRCDPISEHNRLYWYRQTLGQGPEFLTYFQNEAQLEKSRLLSDRFSAERPKGSFSTLEIQRTEQGDSAMYLCASSFDSYGYTFGSGTRLTVV.